This T cell receptor (beta chain) is drawn from a study of beta chain features in type 1 diabetes. Study in general: Patients did not differ from healthy donors in age, gender or cell yield.

Trimming stripped 7 bases from V and 6 bases from J, with 10 bases between. The CDR3 loop spans 12 amino acids. Germline V gene sequence: CDR1 MNHNY, CDR2 SVGAGI (reference sequence). This clone was detected a few times. cDNA synthesis used the whole RNA isolate, giving expressed TCRB sequences. Libraries were prepared by immunoSEQ multiplex PCR; TCRdb keeps only in-frame clonotypes and omits some of them. The sample lists 900,000 or so clones; around a sixth were seen once. This sequence was found in a woman aged 18-29 years in good health. This chain joins TRBV6-6 and TRBJ2-1; D remains unclear. The sample was naive CD4+ T cells from blood. The CDR3 sequence is CASKLLGNEQFF. The DNA of the CDR3 is TGTGCCAGCAAGTTACTTGGCAATGAGCAGTTCTTC.